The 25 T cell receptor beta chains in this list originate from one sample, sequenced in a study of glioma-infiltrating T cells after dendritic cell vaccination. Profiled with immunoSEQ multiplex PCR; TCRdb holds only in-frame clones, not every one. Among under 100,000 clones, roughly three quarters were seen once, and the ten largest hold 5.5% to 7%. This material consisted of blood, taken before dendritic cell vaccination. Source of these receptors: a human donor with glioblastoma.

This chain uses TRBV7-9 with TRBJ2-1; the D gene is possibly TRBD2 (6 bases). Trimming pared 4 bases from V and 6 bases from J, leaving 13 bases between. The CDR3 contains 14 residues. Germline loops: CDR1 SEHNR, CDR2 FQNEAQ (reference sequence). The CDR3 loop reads CASSWAGLLNEQFF. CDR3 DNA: TGTGCCAGCAGCTGGGCGGGACTCCTCAATGAGCAGTTCTTC.

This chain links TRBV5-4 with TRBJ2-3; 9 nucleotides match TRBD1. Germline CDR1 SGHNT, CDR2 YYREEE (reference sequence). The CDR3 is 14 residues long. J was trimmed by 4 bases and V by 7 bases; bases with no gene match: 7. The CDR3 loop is CASRQGVIADTQYF. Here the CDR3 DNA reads TGTGCCAGCCGACAGGGGGTTATTGCAGATACGCAGTATTTT.

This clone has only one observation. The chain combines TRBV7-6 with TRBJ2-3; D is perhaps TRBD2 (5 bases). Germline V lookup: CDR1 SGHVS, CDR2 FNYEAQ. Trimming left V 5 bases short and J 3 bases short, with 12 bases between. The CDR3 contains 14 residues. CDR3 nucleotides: TGTGCCAGCAGCCGAGTCCCGGGAACAGATACGCAGTATTTT. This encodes CASSRVPGTDTQYF.

The CDR3 DNA reads as TGTGCCAGCAGTTACCAGGATTACAAAAACATTCAGTACTTC. Translating it yields CASSYQDYKNIQYF. The rearrangement joins TRBV6-6 to TRBJ2-4; no definite D call. CDR1 and CDR2 (germline): MNHNY, SVGAGI (reference sequence). The CDR3 has 14 amino acids. Trimming removed 2 bases at V and 3 bases at J, with 8 bases between.

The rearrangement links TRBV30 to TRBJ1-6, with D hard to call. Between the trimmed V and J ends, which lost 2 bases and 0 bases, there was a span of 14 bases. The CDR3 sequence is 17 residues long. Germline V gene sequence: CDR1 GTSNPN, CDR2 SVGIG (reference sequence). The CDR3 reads CAWSLARRSSYNSPLHF. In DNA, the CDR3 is TGTGCCTGGAGTCTCGCAAGACGGAGCTCCTATAATTCACCCCTCCACTTT.

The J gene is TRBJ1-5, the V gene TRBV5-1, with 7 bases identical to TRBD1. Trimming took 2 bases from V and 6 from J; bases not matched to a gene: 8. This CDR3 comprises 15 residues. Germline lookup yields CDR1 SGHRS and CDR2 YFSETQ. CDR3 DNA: TGCGCCAGCAGCTTATACCCTGGGACAGCTCAGCCCCAGCATTTT. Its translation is CASSLYPGTAQPQHF.

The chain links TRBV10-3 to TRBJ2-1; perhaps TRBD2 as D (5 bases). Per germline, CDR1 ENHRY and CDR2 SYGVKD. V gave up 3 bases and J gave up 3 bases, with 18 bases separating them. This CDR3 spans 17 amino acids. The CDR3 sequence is CAISDFLPGSFYNEQFF. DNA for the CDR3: TGTGCCATCAGTGATTTTCTGCCGGGGAGCTTCTACAATGAGCAGTTCTTC.

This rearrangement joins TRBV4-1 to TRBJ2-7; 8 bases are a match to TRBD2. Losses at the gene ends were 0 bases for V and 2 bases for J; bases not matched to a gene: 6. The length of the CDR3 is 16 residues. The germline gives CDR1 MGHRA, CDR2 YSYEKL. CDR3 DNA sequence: TGCGCCAGCAGCCAAGATCTCGGGGGGGCTGCCTACGAGCAGTACTTC. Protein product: CASSQDLGGAAYEQYF.

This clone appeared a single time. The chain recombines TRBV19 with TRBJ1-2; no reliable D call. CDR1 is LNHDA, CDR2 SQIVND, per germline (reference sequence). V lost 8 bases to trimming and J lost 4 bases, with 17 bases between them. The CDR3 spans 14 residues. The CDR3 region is CASVPAVRGYGYTF. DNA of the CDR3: TGTGCCAGTGTACCGGCGGTACGGGGCTATGGCTACACCTTC.

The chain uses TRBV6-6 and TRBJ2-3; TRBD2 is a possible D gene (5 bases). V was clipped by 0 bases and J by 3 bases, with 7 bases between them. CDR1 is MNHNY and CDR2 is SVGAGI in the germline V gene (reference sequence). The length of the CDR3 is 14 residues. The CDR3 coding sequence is TGTGCCAGCAGTTACTCGAGAGGGACAGATACGCAGTATTTT. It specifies CASSYSRGTDTQYF.

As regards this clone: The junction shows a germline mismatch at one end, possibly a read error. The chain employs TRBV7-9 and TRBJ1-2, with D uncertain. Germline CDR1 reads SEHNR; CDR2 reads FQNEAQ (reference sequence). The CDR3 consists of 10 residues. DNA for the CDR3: TGTGCCAGCAGCTTAGACAACCTAGACTTC. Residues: CASSLDNLDF.

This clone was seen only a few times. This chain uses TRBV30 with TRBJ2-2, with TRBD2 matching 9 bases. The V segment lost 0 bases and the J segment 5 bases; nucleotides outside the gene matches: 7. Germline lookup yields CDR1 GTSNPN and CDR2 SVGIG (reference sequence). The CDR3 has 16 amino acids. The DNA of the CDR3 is TGTGCCTGGAGTGTAATTGCGGGGGGGCCGACCGGGGAGCTGTTTTTT. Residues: CAWSVIAGGPTGELFF. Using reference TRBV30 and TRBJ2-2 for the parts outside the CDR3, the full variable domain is SQTIHQWPATLVQPVGSPLSLECTVEGTSNPNLYWYRQAAGRGLQLLFYSVGIGQISSEVPQNLSASRPQDRQFILSSKKLLLSDSGFYLCAWSVIAGGPTGELFFGEGSRLTVL.

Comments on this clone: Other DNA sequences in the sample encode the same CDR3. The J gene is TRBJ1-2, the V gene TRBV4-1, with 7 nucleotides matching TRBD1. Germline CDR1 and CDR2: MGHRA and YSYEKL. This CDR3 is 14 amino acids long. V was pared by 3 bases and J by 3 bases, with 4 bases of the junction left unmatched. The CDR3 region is CASSQETGDYGYTF. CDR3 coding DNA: TGCGCCAGCAGCCAGGAAACAGGGGACTATGGCTACACCTTC.

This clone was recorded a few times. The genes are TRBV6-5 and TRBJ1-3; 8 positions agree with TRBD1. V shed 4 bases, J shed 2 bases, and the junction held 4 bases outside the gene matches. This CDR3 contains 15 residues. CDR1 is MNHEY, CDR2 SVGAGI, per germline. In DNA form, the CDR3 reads TGTGCCAGCAGTTTAACGACAGGGGCTGGAAACACCATATATTTT. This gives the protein CASSLTTGAGNTIYF.

The CDR3 DNA sequence: TGTGCCATCAGTGGGGGGGGACAGGGGACCGGGGAGACCCAGTACTTC. This gives the protein CAISGGGQGTGETQYF. The chain joins TRBV10-3 to TRBJ2-5; 10 nucleotides match TRBD1. This CDR3 comprises 16 residues. From germline, CDR1 is ENHRY and CDR2 SYGVKD. V gave up 4 bases and J gave up 5 bases; unmatched junction bases: 10.

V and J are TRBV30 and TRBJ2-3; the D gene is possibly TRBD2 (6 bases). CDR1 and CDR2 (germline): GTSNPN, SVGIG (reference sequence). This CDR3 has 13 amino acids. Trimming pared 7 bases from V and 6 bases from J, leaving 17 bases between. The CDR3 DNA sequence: TGTGCCTTTTCTAGGGGCGGGAAGGATACGCAGTATTTT. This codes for CAFSRGGKDTQYF.

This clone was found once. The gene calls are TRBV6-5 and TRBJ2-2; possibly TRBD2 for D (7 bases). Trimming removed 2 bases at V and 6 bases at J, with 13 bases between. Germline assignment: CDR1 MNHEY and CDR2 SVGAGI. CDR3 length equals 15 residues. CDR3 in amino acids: CASSYVRGGAGELFF. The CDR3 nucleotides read TGTGCCAGCAGTTACGTCAGGGGAGGGGCCGGGGAGCTGTTTTTT.

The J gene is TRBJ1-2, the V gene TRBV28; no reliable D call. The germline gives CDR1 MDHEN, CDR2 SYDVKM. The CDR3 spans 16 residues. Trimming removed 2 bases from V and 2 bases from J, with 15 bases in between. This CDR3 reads CASSLSEPTGNYGYTF. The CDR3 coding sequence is TGTGCCAGCAGTTTAAGCGAACCCACCGGGAACTATGGCTACACCTTC.

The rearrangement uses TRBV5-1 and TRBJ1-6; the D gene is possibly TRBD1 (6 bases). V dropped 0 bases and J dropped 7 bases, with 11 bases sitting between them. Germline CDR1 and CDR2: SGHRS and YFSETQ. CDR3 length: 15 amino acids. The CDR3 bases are TGCGCCAGCAGCTTGGAAGGGGACACGAATTCACCCCTCCACTTT. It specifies CASSLEGDTNSPLHF.

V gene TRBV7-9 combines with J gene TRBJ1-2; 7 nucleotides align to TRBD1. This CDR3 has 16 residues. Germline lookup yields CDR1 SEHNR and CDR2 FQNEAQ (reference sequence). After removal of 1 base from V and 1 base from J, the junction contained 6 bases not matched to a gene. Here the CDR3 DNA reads TGTGCCAGCAGCTTAGAGGGGGCACAGGTTAACTATGGCTACACCTTC. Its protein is CASSLEGAQVNYGYTF.

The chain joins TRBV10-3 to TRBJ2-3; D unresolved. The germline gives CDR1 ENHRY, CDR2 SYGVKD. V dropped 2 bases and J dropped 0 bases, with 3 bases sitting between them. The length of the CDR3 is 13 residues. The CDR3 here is CAISERSTDTQYF. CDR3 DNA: TGTGCCATCAGTGAGCGGAGCACAGATACGCAGTATTTT.

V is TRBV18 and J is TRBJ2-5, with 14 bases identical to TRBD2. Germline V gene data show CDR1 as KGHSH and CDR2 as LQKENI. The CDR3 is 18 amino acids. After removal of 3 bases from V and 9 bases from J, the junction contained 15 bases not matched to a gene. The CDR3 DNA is TGTGCCAGCTCACCGACCGGGACTAGCGGGAGCGGGGCGTCGGCCCAGTACTTC. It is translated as CASSPTGTSGSGASAQYF.

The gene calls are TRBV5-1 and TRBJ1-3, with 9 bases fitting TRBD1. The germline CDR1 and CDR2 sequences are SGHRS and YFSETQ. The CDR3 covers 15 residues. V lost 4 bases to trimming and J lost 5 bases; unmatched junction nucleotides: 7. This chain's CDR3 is CASSPGTGNRNTIYF. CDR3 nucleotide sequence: TGCGCCAGCAGCCCCGGGACAGGGAATAGAAACACCATATATTTT. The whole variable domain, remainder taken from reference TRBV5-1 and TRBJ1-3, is KAGVTQTPRYLIKTRGQQVTLSCSPISGHRSVSWYQQTPGQGLQFLFEYFSETQRNKGNFPGRFSGRQFSNSRSEMNVSTLELGDSALYLCASSPGTGNRNTIYFGEGSWLTVV.

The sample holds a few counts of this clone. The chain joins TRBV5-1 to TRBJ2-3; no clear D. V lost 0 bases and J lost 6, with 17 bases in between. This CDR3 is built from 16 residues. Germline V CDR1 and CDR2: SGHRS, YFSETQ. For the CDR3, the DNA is TGCGCCAGCAGCTTGGTTCTCGGTTGGGCATTGGATACGCAGTATTTT. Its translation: CASSLVLGWALDTQYF.

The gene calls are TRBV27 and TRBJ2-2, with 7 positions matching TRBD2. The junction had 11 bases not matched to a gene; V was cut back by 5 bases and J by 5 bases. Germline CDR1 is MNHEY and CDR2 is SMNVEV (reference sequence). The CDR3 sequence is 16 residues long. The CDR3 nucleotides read TGTGCCAGCAGTCCAAGAGCGGGGAAGACGACCGGGGAGCTGTTTTTT. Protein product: CASSPRAGKTTGELFF.